Given below is one T cell receptor (beta chain) in context. These data belong to a study of blood T cell repertoires in COVID-19. Overall study context: PBMCs, B-cell-depleted T cells, or T cells were the source of the cDNA or gDNA that made up the material.

The ends were cut back, 1 base at V and 0 bases at J, with 11 bases in the middle. Germline assignment: CDR1 GTSNPN and CDR2 SVGIG (reference sequence). The CDR3 runs to 15 residues. As handled by the study authors: Quantification of nucleated cells was approximated via reference gene primer amplification. Assay used: immunoSEQ multiplex PCR; TCRdb lists only in-frame clones, some missing. The V and J calls and clone size come from that table; D and trimming were worked out from the DNA. The sample shows more than 250,000 clones, around 89% of them seen only once. The source is a man aged 18 to 29 who had recovered from COVID-19. Sequenced: peripheral blood. The rearrangement links TRBV30 to TRBJ2-3; TRBD1 might be the D (6 bases). The CDR3 DNA reads TGTGCCTGGAGTGGGGACACCGTTAGCACAGATACGCAGTATTTT. The encoded protein is CAWSGDTVSTDTQYF.